This TCR beta chain came from a study of graft-versus-host responses after intestinal transplantation (dated by TCRdb to the early 2020s). General notes on the study: The transplants that recipients received were multivisceral, liver-intestinal, or isolated intestinal. Every recipient was given anti-thymocyte globulin induction, followed by 2 to 4 years of maintenance tacrolimus and steroids. Graft-versus-host and host-versus-graft alloreactive T cell clones were tracked in the graft, circulation and bone marrow after intestinal transplantation using bulk TCR-beta CDR3 sequencing. Alloreactive clones were identified by sequencing pre-transplant mixed lymphocyte reaction products and comparing these products with unstimulated pre-transplant donor and recipient T cells. The cohort enrolled approximately 24 intestinal transplant recipients including one retransplant, and a few patients lacking pretransplant specimens were excluded. Donor T cell macrochimerism was defined as a peak of at least 4% donor T cells among recipient peripheral blood mononuclear cells. Instead of going to the commercial service, samples from a few later patients were sequenced in-house on an Illumina MiSeq and processed with MiXCR.

Remarks on this clone: Its antigen remains undetermined. No base qualities exist here, and no much larger clone lies one base off it.

Taken from cysteine to phenylalanine, the CDR3 has 13 residues. Just the 39-base CDR3 DNA is kept, in frame starting at base 1. V is pared back by 8 bases and J by 1 base, with 12 bases lying between the germline termini. For CDR1 and CDR2, the germline V gene lists MNHEY and SVGAGI. On the study overall, not on this receptor specifically: GvH clones turned up in recipient bone marrow, with some appearing earlier in ileal mucosa or blood, a pattern consistent with an intestinal mucosal origin. Early after transplant, peak levels of circulating GvH clones were associated with declines in HvG clones. Patients with donor T cell macrochimerism had high GvH to HvG T cell clonal ratios in their allografts. The conclusions were limited by the relatively low number and heterogeneity of the intestinal transplant patients.

Libraries came from the immunoSEQ multiplex PCR assay. For most patients, genomic DNA was isolated using the Qiagen DNeasy Blood and Tissue Kit and was shipped frozen to Adaptive Biotechnologies for TCR sequencing. For most patients, high-throughput TCR-beta CDR3 sequencing of genomic DNA was performed by Adaptive Biotechnologies. Regarding the original processing steps: Adaptive's ImmunoSEQ software supplied the TCR sequencing data for around 19 patients, while MiXCR and VDJtools were used to process three other patients. CD4 versus CD8 sorting errors were corrected by removing sequences found in both subsets at a frequency ratio below 5:1. CDR3 nucleotide sequences shared between donor and recipient were removed because the origin of such sequences could not be assigned. To count as alloreactive, a clone needed at least 2-fold expansion over unstimulated cells and a minimum CFSE-low frequency of 0.002% (template counts) or 0.001% (read counts). A clone was considered mappable if detected in the sequenced pre-transplant spleen, lymph node, or MLR CFSE-low populations of the donor or recipient. Cumulative frequency of alloreactive clones was calculated as a percentage of all sequences weighted by copy number. In its TCRdb copy, this immuneACCESS table keeps in-frame sequences only and misses some clones. Where compared with another copy, unresolved V genes explain less than half of these, and the others have no known cause. From that table come the V and J calls and clone size; the DNA was used to work out D and trimming. The table for this sample lists around 77,000 clones; about 94% of them were counted only once. Over 0.4% of the sample goes to the ten largest clones.

Reading the label with the study, this specimen's time point is: cells obtained before transplantation from donor or recipient. CD3+CD4+ and CD3+CD8+ populations were FACS-sorted from unstimulated pre-transplant donor and recipient cells taken from spleen or lymph nodes. In this chain, TRBV6-5 is recombined with TRBJ2-7; the best D guess is TRBD1, with 6 bases matching. The sequence came from a human donor who received an intestinal transplant. The material was unstimulated CD8+ T cells sorted from spleen or lymph node cells, obtained before intestinal transplant. The CDR3 loop reads CASGETGSYEQYF. The sequence in DNA is TGTGCCAGCGGCGAGACAGGTTCCTACGAGCAGTACTTC.